The 18 T cell receptor beta chains listed next were all sequenced from one sample in a study of cytomegalovirus exposure and HLA in healthy donors (dated by TCRdb to about 2017). Preparation of the library involved the immunoSEQ multiplex PCR assay. The multiplex PCR relied on a mix of 60 forward primers for TCR Vbeta segments and 13 reverse primers for TCR Jbeta segments. What TCRdb holds here is the immuneACCESS table cut down to in-frame rearrangements. Part of the clones is not present; checked against another copy, under half of the missing clones reflect an unresolved V gene, and the others are unexplained. The sample profile shows approximately 160,000 clones; 55% to 70% of them were found once. The ten largest account for about 2.9% of the sample. Material for sequencing was PBMCs. The receptor source for this set is a woman in her twenties or thirties in good health and CMV-seropositive.

This chain uses TRBV6-1 with TRBJ2-3; 7 bases fit TRBD1. The CDR3 contains 14 residues. V shed 4 bases, J shed 3 bases, and the junction held 4 bases outside the gene matches. CDR1 is MNHNS and CDR2 is SASEGT in the germline V gene. CDR3 loop: CASSGTDRTDTQYF. In DNA, the CDR3 is TGTGCCAGCAGTGGAACGGACAGGACAGATACGCAGTATTTT.

This chain joins TRBV7-9 and TRBJ2-4; TRBD2 agrees at 8 bases. Trimming cost V 5 bases and J 5 bases; bases outside gene matches: 5. The CDR3 contains 14 residues. In germline, CDR1 is SEHNR, CDR2 FQNEAQ (reference sequence). CDR3 loop: CASSRGLVQNIQYF. For the CDR3, the DNA is TGTGCCAGCAGCCGGGGACTAGTTCAAAACATTCAGTACTTC.

The chain recombines TRBV27 with TRBJ2-1; 8 bases are a match to TRBD2. The trim removed 1 base at V and 1 base at J, leaving 3 bases unmatched. There are 16 residues in the CDR3. Germline V CDR1 and CDR2: MNHEY, SMNVEV (reference sequence). This CDR3 is CASSLFGGASYNEQFF. The CDR3, as DNA: TGTGCCAGCAGTTTATTCGGGGGGGCGTCCTACAATGAGCAGTTCTTC.

CDR3 amino acids: CSVGPRDRGEKSTEAFF. CDR3 nucleotide sequence: TGCAGCGTGGGGCCCCGGGACAGGGGTGAGAAAAGCACTGAAGCTTTCTTT. The V gene is TRBV29-1, the J gene TRBJ1-1, with 10 positions matching TRBD1. This CDR3 comprises 17 residues. The J segment lost 4 bases and the V segment lost 6 bases, leaving 17 bases of the junction unmatched. Germline CDR1 reads SQVTM; CDR2 reads ANQGSEA.

This clone was detected ten times or more. The chain uses TRBV6-1 and TRBJ2-3; 8 nucleotides align to TRBD1. The V segment lost 2 bases and the J segment 5 bases; nucleotides outside the gene matches: 6. Germline V lookup: CDR1 MNHNS, CDR2 SASEGT. The CDR3 has 15 amino acids. The CDR3, as DNA: TGTGCCAGCAGTGAATGGGGACAGGTTAGAGATACGCAGTATTTT. Translation: CASSEWGQVRDTQYF.

J is TRBJ2-7 and V is TRBV27; D is unclear. The CDR3 loop spans 11 amino acids. Germline values: CDR1 MNHEY, CDR2 SMNVEV (reference sequence). Deletions cut 1 base from V and 6 bases from J, with 4 bases between. For the CDR3, the DNA is TGTGCCAGCAGTTTATACGGCGAGCAGTACTTC. Translation: CASSLYGEQYF.

This clone showed up just a few times. This sample includes further DNA sequences coding for the same CDR3. This sequence joins TRBV5-6 and TRBJ1-5; D is unresolved. The CDR3 runs 12 residues. Germline CDR1 reads SGHDT; CDR2 reads YYEEEE. V lost 0 bases and J 7 bases, leaving 5 bases between the germline ends. CDR3 DNA sequence: TGTGCCAGCAGCTTGGGGAGGCAGCCCCAGCATTTT. Translated: CASSLGRQPQHF.

The chain has TRBV18 and TRBJ2-7, with 11 bases fitting TRBD2. Germline V gives CDR1 KGHSH, CDR2 LQKENI. V shed 4 bases, J shed 3 bases, and the junction held 8 bases outside the gene matches. The CDR3 is made up of 16 amino acids. DNA of the CDR3: TGTGCCAGCTCACGGCAACTCGGGACTAGCGGCTACGAGCAGTACTTC. Protein: CASSRQLGTSGYEQYF.

J is TRBJ2-1 and V is TRBV10-3, with TRBD2 matching 7 bases. After removal of 6 bases from V and 6 bases from J, the junction contained 5 bases not matched to a gene. The germline V gene encodes CDR1 ENHRY and CDR2 SYGVKD. This CDR3 comprises 13 residues. DNA for the CDR3: TGTGCCATCAGGGCGGGAGAGGGCAATGAGCAGTTCTTC. It yields the protein CAIRAGEGNEQFF.

This sequence joins TRBV9 and TRBJ2-7; 9 bases fit TRBD2. This CDR3 is built from 13 residues. With 0 bases clipped from V and 5 bases from J, the junction kept 0 bases outside the gene matches. Germline V lookup: CDR1 SGDLS, CDR2 YYNGEE. CDR3 amino acids: CASSVGTSDEQYF. The CDR3 DNA reads TGTGCCAGCAGCGTAGGGACTAGCGACGAGCAGTACTTC.

The chain links TRBV5-1 to TRBJ2-3; D uncertain. Trimming took 0 bases from V and 2 from J, leaving 7 bases between them. The CDR3 totals 14 residues. The germline gives CDR1 SGHRS, CDR2 YFSETQ. In DNA form, the CDR3 reads TGCGCCAGCAGCTTGGCCCTTTTCACAGATACGCAGTATTTT. Protein: CASSLALFTDTQYF.

This clone occurred a few times. The chain uses TRBV5-1 and TRBJ2-1; weak D call: TRBD1 (6 bases). CDR1 is SGHRS and CDR2 is YFSETQ in the germline V gene. The V end was cut by 6 bases, the J end by 4 bases, with 14 bases between. The CDR3 length is 14 residues. The CDR3 region is CASTAGERYNEQFF. In DNA form, the CDR3 reads TGCGCCAGCACGGCAGGGGAGAGATACAATGAGCAGTTCTTC.

The DNA of the CDR3 is TGTGCCAGCAGCTTGGGGGGGGAGGGGGGCTACACCTTC. It codes for CASSLGGEGGYTF. The chain carries TRBV5-4 and TRBJ1-2, with D perhaps TRBD1 (5 bases). The germline V and J ends were trimmed by 0 bases and 8 bases, with 11 bases remaining between them. Germline CDR1 and CDR2: SGHNT and YYREEE (reference sequence). The CDR3 has 13 residues.

This rearrangement joins TRBV6-5 to TRBJ1-3, with D unclear. The ends were cut back, 2 bases at V and 4 bases at J, with 6 bases in the middle. The CDR3 is made up of 13 amino acids. CDR1 MNHEY and CDR2 SVGAGI come from the germline V gene. For the CDR3, the DNA is TGTGCCAGCAGTTACGACAACGGAAACACCATATATTTT. This translates into CASSYDNGNTIYF.

The chain is built from TRBV20-1 and TRBJ2-3; no clear D. This CDR3 contains 11 residues. V lost 5 bases to trimming and J lost 5 bases, with 8 bases between them. CDR1 DFQATT and CDR2 SNEGSKA come from the germline V gene (reference sequence). The CDR3 here is CSAPAGDTQYF. In DNA, the CDR3 is TGCAGTGCTCCCGCAGGAGATACGCAGTATTTT.

The chain couples TRBV7-8 to TRBJ1-6; 7 bases line up with TRBD1. Germline V gene lookup returns CDR1 SGHVS and CDR2 FQNEAQ. This CDR3 contains 15 residues. V was pared by 5 bases and J by 10 bases, with 11 bases of the junction left unmatched. The CDR3: CASSQQTGPGSPLHF. The CDR3 region has the DNA TGTGCCAGCAGCCAACAGACAGGGCCCGGGTCACCCCTCCACTTT.

This clone was picked up a small number of times. This CDR3 is also generated by other DNA sequences in the sample. V and J are TRBV27 and TRBJ1-6; the D is unclear. CDR3 length equals 14 residues. CDR1 is MNHEY and CDR2 is SMNVEV in the germline V gene (reference sequence). The ends were cut back, 2 bases at V and 3 bases at J, with 5 bases in the middle. The CDR3 sequence: CASSLVSYNSPLHF. CDR3 coding DNA: TGTGCCAGCAGTTTAGTTAGCTATAATTCACCCCTCCACTTT.

The V call is TRBV15, the J call TRBJ1-2; 8 nucleotides align to TRBD1. CDR3 size: 13 residues. V gave up 3 bases and J gave up 7 bases; unmatched junction bases: 4. Germline lookup yields CDR1 LNHNV and CDR2 YYDKDF (reference sequence). As DNA, the CDR3 is TGTGCCACCAGCAGGGACAGGGTTTCTGGCTACACCTTC. This codes for CATSRDRVSGYTF.